A single sample gave rise to the 25 T cell receptor beta chains below, sequenced in a study of T cell responses to AZD1222 COVID-19 vaccine. Assay: immunoSEQ multiplex PCR; the TCRdb copy retains only in-frame clones and omits some. The sample holds about 79,000 clones, about four fifths seen once. The sample in question was peripheral blood, obtained 28 days after the second AZD1222 dose. The receptors originated from an adult who received the AZD1222 COVID-19 vaccine.

This sequence joins TRBV2 and TRBJ2-1, with TRBD2 matching 10 bases. This CDR3 has 14 residues. Trimming took 5 bases from V and 8 from J; bases not matched to a gene: 6. From germline, CDR1 is SNHLY and CDR2 FYNNEI. The CDR3 nucleotides are TGTGCCAGCAGTCCAAGGACTAGCGGCGATGAGCAGTTCTTC. This codes for CASSPRTSGDEQFF.

The gene calls are TRBV5-1 and TRBJ2-1; TRBD2 aligns across 13 bases. The trim removed 2 bases at V and 7 bases at J, leaving 6 bases unmatched. The CDR3 has 16 residues. Germline CDR1 and CDR2: SGHRS and YFSETQ. The CDR3 nucleotides read TGCGCCAGCAGCTTCAATCGACTAGCGGGAGGAAATGAGCAGTTCTTC. This gives the protein CASSFNRLAGGNEQFF.

This clone appeared a few times. The chain carries TRBV10-1 and TRBJ2-5; TRBD1 aligns across 8 bases. With 10 bases clipped from V and 1 base from J, the junction kept 8 bases outside the gene matches. The CDR3 totals 14 residues. Germline CDR1 and CDR2: WNHNN and SYGVQD (reference sequence). This chain's CDR3 is CANIDRGSQETQYF. As DNA, the CDR3 is TGCGCCAATATAGACAGGGGTTCCCAAGAGACCCAGTACTTC.

In nucleotides, the CDR3 is TGCGCCAGCAGCTTGGGGTCAGGTATGAACACTGAAGCTTTCTTT. The encoded protein is CASSLGSGMNTEAFF. V is TRBV5-1 and J is TRBJ1-1; no firm D call. The CDR3 length is 15 residues. V dropped 0 bases and J dropped 0 bases, with 9 bases sitting between them. Germline V gene lookup returns CDR1 SGHRS and CDR2 YFSETQ.

The rearrangement uses TRBV5-4 and TRBJ2-7, with a possible D match to TRBD2 (6 bases). Germline-derived CDR1 and CDR2 are SGHNT and YYREEE (reference sequence). V was pared by 2 bases and J by 2 bases, with 11 bases between. The CDR3 is 14 amino acids. CDR3 nucleotide sequence: TGTGCCAGCAGCTTTAGCGGCATTCCCTACGAGCAGTACTTC. Its protein is CASSFSGIPYEQYF.

J is TRBJ1-5 and V is TRBV24-1; D not resolved. V lost 5 bases to trimming and J lost 2 bases, with 9 bases between them. The CDR3 has 14 amino acids. The germline CDR1 and CDR2 sequences are KGHDR and SFDVKD. The CDR3 sequence: CATSAGRGNQPQHF. CDR3 in DNA: TGTGCCACCAGTGCGGGTCGCGGCAATCAGCCCCAGCATTTT.

CDR3 residues: CASSYSGIPNEKLFF. The CDR3 DNA is TGTGCCAGCAGTTACTCCGGGATCCCGAATGAAAAACTGTTTTTT. The chain joins TRBV6-5 to TRBJ1-4; D gene unclear. Trimming cost V 0 bases and J 5 bases, with 10 bases left between them. Germline CDR1 reads MNHEY; CDR2 reads SVGAGI. The CDR3 consists of 15 residues.

The V and J genes are TRBV3-1 (or the pseudogene TRBV3-2) and TRBJ1-5, with a weak D call TRBD1 (5 bases). Trimming stripped 4 bases from V and 5 bases from J, with 21 bases between. Looked up from germline, CDR1 is LGHDT and CDR2 is YNNKEL (reference sequence). The CDR3 is 17 residues long. This chain's CDR3 is CASSPSPGGSKDQPQHF. The CDR3 region has the DNA TGTGCCAGCAGCCCTTCCCCTGGGGGATCTAAAGATCAGCCCCAGCATTTT.

The CDR3 loop reads CASSSRDTAFSPLHF. The CDR3 DNA sequence: TGTGCCAGCAGTTCAAGGGACACTGCTTTTTCACCCCTCCACTTT. The rearrangement links TRBV6-2 or TRBV6-3 to TRBJ1-6, with a possible D match to TRBD1 (6 bases). The CDR3 totals 15 residues. CDR1 and CDR2 (germline): MNHEY, SVGEGT. V lost 4 bases and J 9 bases, leaving 16 bases between the germline ends.

V is TRBV20-1 and J is TRBJ1-5; D is unresolved. CDR1 and CDR2 from the germline V gene are DFQATT and SNEGSKA (reference sequence). The CDR3 is 14 amino acids. Deletions cut 3 bases from V and 4 bases from J, with 13 bases between. CDR3 in DNA: TGCAGTGCTAGTGACGGCCCCGCAAATCAGCCCCAGCATTTT. Translation: CSASDGPANQPQHF.

The chain joins TRBV27 to TRBJ2-5; D gene uncertain. The CDR3 consists of 13 residues. V lost 2 bases to trimming and J lost 4 bases, with 8 bases between them. Looked up from germline, CDR1 is MNHEY and CDR2 is SMNVEV (reference sequence). Here the CDR3 DNA reads TGTGCCAGCAGTTTAATAGCAGCAGAGACCCAGTACTTC. This sequence encodes CASSLIAAETQYF.

The V gene is TRBV27, the J gene TRBJ1-1, with a tentative D call TRBD1 (5 bases). Trimming stripped 6 bases from V and 4 bases from J, with 6 bases between. CDR3 length equals 11 residues. The germline gives CDR1 MNHEY, CDR2 SMNVEV (reference sequence). CDR3 sequence (DNA): TGTGCCAGCAGAAGGGGCACTGAAGCTTTCTTT. Translation: CASRRGTEAFF.

This clone was counted once. The gene calls are TRBV15 and TRBJ2-2; D gene unclear. CDR1 is LNHNV and CDR2 is YYDKDF in the germline V gene (reference sequence). The CDR3 has 15 residues. V shed 0 bases and J shed 4 bases, with 9 bases lying between them. The CDR3 region has the DNA TGTGCCACCAGCAGAGATCCCCGCAGCACCGGGGAGCTGTTTTTT. Residues: CATSRDPRSTGELFF. Together with reference TRBV15 and TRBJ2-2, the CDR3 gives the full variable domain: DAMVIQNPRYQVTQFGKPVTLSCSQTLNHNVMYWYQQKSSQAPKLLFHYYDKDFNNEADTPDNFQSRRPNTSFCFLDIRSPGLGDTAMYLCATSRDPRSTGELFFGEGSRLTVL.

The chain links TRBV7-2 to TRBJ2-7; 8 bases match TRBD1. The CDR3 covers 13 residues. With V trimmed by 4 bases and J by 3 bases, 2 bases remained unmatched. Germline-derived CDR1 and CDR2 are SGHTA and FQGNSA. The CDR3 DNA reads TGTGCCAGCAGCTCTGGGACAGGCTACGAGCAGTACTTC. Encoded protein: CASSSGTGYEQYF.

CDR3 sequence: CASSSLKGQEHF. The CDR3 DNA is TGTGCCAGCAGTTCGCTGAAGGGACAGGAGCATTTT. The gene calls are TRBV27 and TRBJ1-5; 8 nucleotides agree with TRBD1. The ends lost 4 bases at V and 14 bases at J; junction bases unmatched: 7. Germline V gene sequence: CDR1 MNHEY, CDR2 SMNVEV (reference sequence). The length of the CDR3 is 12 residues.

The CDR3 is CASSQGAGLNYGYTF. CDR3 coding DNA: TGTGCCAGCAGCCAAGGGGCAGGTTTAAACTATGGCTACACCTTC. V is TRBV3-1 (or the pseudogene TRBV3-2) and J is TRBJ1-2; D gene unclear. The CDR3 spans 15 residues. The germline V gene encodes CDR1 LGHDT and CDR2 YNNKEL (reference sequence). V lost 1 base and J 2 bases, leaving 11 bases between the germline ends.

This clone was observed a single time. The rearrangement uses TRBV10-3 and TRBJ2-7, with TRBD1 identical over 9 bases. Trimming cost V 6 bases and J 5 bases; bases outside gene matches: 11. CDR3 length equals 15 residues. CDR1 ENHRY and CDR2 SYGVKD come from the germline V gene. The chain's CDR3 is CAISGTGRLVNEQYF. The CDR3 DNA reads TGTGCCATCAGCGGGACAGGGAGATTGGTTAACGAGCAGTACTTC.

The rearrangement uses TRBV2 and TRBJ2-5; no definite D call. Germline V gene lookup returns CDR1 SNHLY and CDR2 FYNNEI. This CDR3 is 13 amino acids long. V lost 4 bases and J lost 5, with 11 bases in between. The DNA of the CDR3 is TGTGCCAGCAGTGTGGCATCCACGGAGACCCAGTACTTC. This translates into CASSVASTETQYF.

The V call is TRBV29-1, the J call TRBJ1-1, with TRBD1 matching 8 bases. Looked up from germline, CDR1 is SQVTM and CDR2 is ANQGSEA. This CDR3 has 15 residues. V lost 5 bases and J lost 5; bases outside the gene matches: 13. The CDR3 DNA reads as TGCAGCGTTTCGTTCAGGGGGCAGGTTAGGACTGAAGCTTTCTTT. Translated: CSVSFRGQVRTEAFF.

The V call is TRBV5-1, the J call TRBJ2-7, with D perhaps matching TRBD2 (5 bases). Per germline, CDR1 SGHRS and CDR2 YFSETQ. V was shortened by 5 bases and J by 7 bases, with 19 bases between the two germline ends. The CDR3 loop spans 14 amino acids. DNA of the CDR3: TGCGCCAGCAGGCCTCAGGAGACTACGGGGGAGCAGTACTTC. Protein sequence: CASRPQETTGEQYF.

This clone was found a few times. V and J are TRBV28 and TRBJ2-2, with D uncertain. The CDR3 covers 15 residues. V shed 1 base and J shed 5 bases, with 11 bases lying between them. Germline V lookup: CDR1 MDHEN, CDR2 SYDVKM. DNA for the CDR3: TGTGCCAGCAGTTTATCCTCCCGCGGTACCGGGGAGCTGTTTTTT. Encoded protein: CASSLSSRGTGELFF.

The chain employs TRBV9 and TRBJ1-2; no clear D gene. This CDR3 contains 13 residues. Deletions cut 0 bases from V and 2 bases from J, with 5 bases between. Germline assignment: CDR1 SGDLS and CDR2 YYNGEE. For the CDR3, the DNA is TGTGCCAGCAGCGTAGCAAGAAACTATGGCTACACCTTC. It specifies CASSVARNYGYTF.

The CDR3 is CASSWTGGITGELFF. DNA of the CDR3: TGTGCCAGCAGTTGGACAGGGGGAATCACCGGGGAGCTGTTTTTT. This chain links TRBV7-2 with TRBJ2-2, with 10 bases identical to TRBD1. Germline-derived CDR1 and CDR2 are SGHTA and FQGNSA. The length of the CDR3 is 15 residues. Germline trimming cut 6 bases from V and 4 bases from J; bases unmatched to any gene: 5. Using reference TRBV7-2 and TRBJ2-2 for the parts outside the CDR3, the full variable domain is GAGVSQSPSNKVTEKGKDVELRCDPISGHTALYWYRQSLGQGLEFLIYFQGNSAPDKSGLPSDRFSAERTGGSVSTLTIQRTQQEDSAVYLCASSWTGGITGELFFGEGSRLTVL.

This clone was detected only once. V gene TRBV7-6 combines with J gene TRBJ1-1; no clear D gene. Germline lookup yields CDR1 SGHVS and CDR2 FNYEAQ. With 3 bases removed from V and 2 bases from J, the gap between germline ends came to 19 bases. The CDR3 contains 17 residues. The CDR3 region has the DNA TGTGCCAGCAGCTTGAAGTGGGTTGGGCTTGGAAACACTGAAGCTTTCTTT. The encoded protein is CASSLKWVGLGNTEAFF.

CDR3 DNA sequence: TGCGCCAGCAGCCAAGAGCGGACAGGGGCCGGCAGGCAGTACTTC. Its translation: CASSQERTGAGRQYF. This chain joins TRBV4-1 and TRBJ2-7; 9 bases match TRBD1. V shed 0 bases and J 9 bases; nucleotides not matched to a gene: 9. This CDR3 has 15 residues. Germline CDR1 reads MGHRA; CDR2 reads YSYEKL.